The 27 T cell receptor beta chains below come from one sample, sequenced in a study of T cells in Graves' hyperthyroidism and ophthalmopathy. Amplification of TCR beta CDR3 regions used RNA as the template. Using the HTBI primer set, a first-round RT-PCR was run on the TCR CDR3. TCRdb independently ran MiXCR on the multiplex PCR reads; one entry per CDR3 protein. The sample contains 300,000 to 350,000 distinct CDR3 sequences, under 25% of which appear only once. Sequencing was carried out using blood. These receptors all stem from a woman aged 50 to 60 with Graves' hyperthyroidism.

V is TRBV30 and J is TRBJ2-5; 16 nucleotides line up with TRBD2. This CDR3 comprises 15 residues. V was clipped by 5 bases and J by 4 bases; unmatched bases: 4. Germline CDR1 and CDR2: GTSNPN and SVGIG (reference sequence). In nucleotides, the CDR3 is TGTGCCTGGGGGACTAGCGGGGGGGCCGGAGAGACCCAGTACTTC. It specifies CAWGTSGGAGETQYF.

This clonotype was recorded many times. The chain has TRBV20-1 and TRBJ2-5; TRBD1 or TRBD2 may be the D gene (5 bases each). CDR3 length: 15 amino acids. V was pared by 3 bases and J by 1 base, with 15 bases between. Germline V gene lookup returns CDR1 DFQATT and CDR2 SNEGSKA (reference sequence). CDR3 in amino acids: CSARNLGTAQETQYF. CDR3 DNA: TGCAGTGCTAGGAATCTAGGGACCGCCCAAGAGACCCAGTACTTC.

This clonotype was counted ten times or more. The rearrangement links TRBV3-1 to TRBJ1-5; D ambiguous. CDR3 length: 14 amino acids. The V end lost 1 base, the J end lost 4 bases, and 8 bases lay between the germline ends. Germline CDR1 and CDR2: LGHDT and YNNKEL (reference sequence). The CDR3 nucleotides read TGTGCCAGCAGCCAAGCCGGCGTAAATCAGCCCCAGCATTTT. Protein sequence: CASSQAGVNQPQHF.

V is TRBV20-1 and J is TRBJ2-2, with TRBD2 matching over 13 bases. Germline V gives CDR1 DFQATT, CDR2 SNEGSKA (reference sequence). This CDR3 contains 15 residues. The junction had 5 bases not matched to a gene; V was cut back by 4 bases and J by 6 bases. The CDR3, as DNA: TGCAGTGCTACGACTAGCGGGAGGTTCTCCGGGGAGCTGTTTTTT. Encoded protein: CSATTSGRFSGELFF.

There are many counts of this clonotype. V is TRBV6-1 and J is TRBJ1-5; 10 bases fit TRBD1. This CDR3 spans 13 amino acids. Trimming removed 8 bases from V and 5 bases from J; junction bases left unmatched: 3. The germline gives CDR1 MNHNS, CDR2 SASEGT. The CDR3 sequence is CASQGQGYQPQHF. DNA for the CDR3: TGTGCCAGCCAGGGACAGGGGTATCAGCCCCAGCATTTT.

This clonotype has at least ten counts. The chain employs TRBV11-2 and TRBJ1-5; 7 bases fit TRBD1. J was trimmed by 6 bases and V by 2 bases; bases with no gene match: 1. Per germline, CDR1 SGHAT and CDR2 FQNNGV. The length of the CDR3 is 13 residues. This CDR3 reads CASSLTGVQPQHF. The CDR3 nucleotides are TGTGCCAGCAGCTTAACAGGGGTTCAGCCCCAGCATTTT.

This clonotype was counted at least ten times. The chain joins TRBV11-2 to TRBJ1-1, with D possibly matching TRBD1 (5 bases). Trimming shortened V by 9 bases and J by 2 bases, and 16 bases separated the two germline ends. The CDR3 consists of 14 residues. The germline V gene has CDR1 SGHAT and CDR2 FQNNGV. The CDR3 here is CASAGMKTNTEAFF. CDR3 bases: TGTGCCAGTGCAGGGATGAAGACCAACACTGAAGCTTTCTTT.

In its sample, this clonotype was seen a few times. DNA for the CDR3: TGTGCCAGTAGTATAACGCCCGCGGCCATGGAAGCTTTCTTT. It is translated as CASSITPAAMEAFF. The rearrangement uses TRBV19 and TRBJ1-1, with D unclear. The CDR3 sequence is 14 residues long. The V gene lost 2 bases and the J gene lost 8 bases, with 15 bases spanning the gap. CDR1 is LNHDA and CDR2 is SQIVND in the germline V gene (reference sequence).

This clonotype was observed a handful of times. CDR3 sequence (DNA): TGTGCCCCCGTGGCAGGGGGGGACTCTGGAAACACCATATATTTT. Its protein product is CAPVAGGDSGNTIYF. The chain joins TRBV11-2 to TRBJ1-3; 7 bases align to TRBD1. The germline CDR1 and CDR2 sequences are SGHAT and FQNNGV. This CDR3 region has 15 residues. The ends lost 11 bases at V and 0 bases at J; junction bases unmatched: 10.

At least ten counts were recorded for this clonotype. The chain joins TRBV2 to TRBJ2-3, with D perhaps TRBD2 (6 bases). Germline CDR1 is SNHLY and CDR2 is FYNNEI. The CDR3 is made up of 11 amino acids. Trimming cost V 9 bases and J 5 bases, with 9 bases left between them. The CDR3 DNA reads TGTGCCAGAACAGCGGGAGATACGCAGTATTTT. It yields the protein CARTAGDTQYF.

In its sample, this clonotype was seen many times. The V gene is TRBV20-1, the J gene TRBJ2-1; D may be TRBD2 (5 bases). This CDR3 spans 15 amino acids. Trimming shortened V by 0 bases and J by 4 bases, and 13 bases separated the two germline ends. Looked up from germline, CDR1 is DFQATT and CDR2 is SNEGSKA (reference sequence). The chain's CDR3 is CSARDVLATYNEQFF. The CDR3, as DNA: TGCAGTGCTAGAGATGTGCTAGCAACTTACAATGAGCAGTTCTTC.

V gene TRBV27 combines with J gene TRBJ2-5; D possibly corresponds to TRBD2 (5 bases). The germline gives CDR1 MNHEY, CDR2 SMNVEV (reference sequence). The CDR3 covers 17 residues. Deletions cut 6 bases from V and 3 bases from J, with 23 bases between. CDR3 nucleotides: TGTGCCAGCAGCCTCCGCTTTCTCCCGGACGGGAAAGAGACCCAGTACTTC. Translation: CASSLRFLPDGKETQYF.

The rearrangement joins TRBV29-1 to TRBJ2-6; D is unclear. Germline-derived CDR1 and CDR2 are SQVTM and ANQGSEA. Trimming cost V 0 bases and J 1 base, with 7 bases left between them. This CDR3 has 15 residues. CDR3 coding DNA: TGCAGCGTTGAAGATCCTAAGTCTGGGGCCAACGTCCTGACTTTC. It translates to CSVEDPKSGANVLTF.

In this sample, this clonotype turned up many times. The rearrangement links TRBV5-1 to TRBJ2-2; no definite D call. The CDR3 contains 14 residues. V lost 3 bases and J lost 1, with 7 bases in between. Germline V gives CDR1 SGHRS, CDR2 YFSETQ. CDR3 nucleotides: TGCGCCAGCAGCTGGACCGAGAACACCGGGGAGCTGTTTTTT. Protein product: CASSWTENTGELFF.

At least ten counts were recorded for this clonotype. This CDR3 reads CASSPPGQGTANYGYTF. CDR3 bases: TGTGCCAGCAGTCCACCCGGACAGGGGACAGCTAACTATGGCTACACCTTC. The gene calls are TRBV28 and TRBJ1-2; TRBD1 matches 9 bases. V shed 5 bases, J shed 0 bases, and the junction held 10 bases outside the gene matches. The germline V gene has CDR1 MDHEN and CDR2 SYDVKM. The CDR3 runs 17 residues.

The chain is built from TRBV7-9 and TRBJ2-5, with TRBD1 identical over 7 bases. The V segment lost 5 bases and the J segment 4 bases; nucleotides outside the gene matches: 13. There are 16 residues in the CDR3. CDR1 is SEHNR, CDR2 FQNEAQ, per germline (reference sequence). The CDR3, as DNA: TGTGCCAGCAGCCCACCGACAGGGTCTCGGGGAGAGACCCAGTACTTC. Translated, it gives CASSPPTGSRGETQYF.

The rearrangement links TRBV5-1 to TRBJ2-5, with 7 bases fitting TRBD2. The length of the CDR3 is 15 residues. The V and J ends lost 1 base and 3 bases, in that order; junction bases with no gene match: 6. Germline-derived CDR1 and CDR2 are SGHRS and YFSETQ. CDR3: CASSLSPSGEETQYF. CDR3 nucleotides: TGCGCCAGCAGCTTGTCTCCTAGCGGTGAAGAGACCCAGTACTTC.

This clonotype was counted ten times or more. The V and J genes are TRBV12-3 or TRBV12-4 and TRBJ1-4; D is possibly TRBD1 (5 bases). The length of the CDR3 is 15 residues. V lost 3 bases and J 7 bases, leaving 15 bases between the germline ends. The CDR3 region is CASSLDTGPFEKLFF. The CDR3 DNA is TGTGCCAGCAGTTTGGACACAGGTCCCTTTGAAAAACTGTTTTTT.

The table lists this clonotype with a few counts. The rearrangement joins TRBV5-1 to TRBJ2-7, with D tentatively TRBD1 or TRBD2 (5 bases each). Trimming removed 6 bases from V and 0 bases from J, with 10 bases in between. Germline values: CDR1 SGHRS, CDR2 YFSETQ. The length of the CDR3 is 13 residues. The CDR3 DNA reads as TGCGCCAGCACATGGGACGCCTCCTACGAGCAGTACTTC. Translating gives CASTWDASYEQYF.

This clonotype was counted ten times or more. The V and J genes are TRBV11-2 and TRBJ1-1; 7 bases map to TRBD1. J lost 4 bases, V lost 4 bases, and 9 bases had no gene match. The CDR3 consists of 15 residues. Germline CDR1 SGHAT, CDR2 FQNNGV. For the CDR3, the DNA is TGTGCCAGCAGCTCCCCGACAGGGATGAGCACTGAAGCTTTCTTT. As protein: CASSSPTGMSTEAFF.

This clonotype was counted many times. This chain links TRBV6-5 with TRBJ1-6; D unresolved. Germline CDR1 MNHEY, CDR2 SVGAGI. The length of the CDR3 is 15 residues. Trimming cost V 0 bases and J 10 bases, with 13 bases left between them. The CDR3 nucleotides read TGTGCCAGCAGTTACTCGGGCGGGTGGGGATCACCCCTCCACTTT. The encoded protein is CASSYSGGWGSPLHF.

This clonotype was counted at least ten times. The chain has TRBV29-1 and TRBJ2-7, with a weak D call TRBD1 (5 bases). Germline values: CDR1 SQVTM, CDR2 ANQGSEA. V was cut by 4 bases and J by 2 bases, with 6 bases left in between. The CDR3 consists of 11 residues. The CDR3 region is CSVGQTYEQYF. The CDR3 DNA sequence: TGCAGCGTTGGACAGACCTACGAGCAGTACTTC.

This clonotype was observed at least ten times. The chain employs TRBV5-8 and TRBJ2-1; the D is unclear. The V end was cut by 3 bases, the J end by 6 bases, with 10 bases between. The CDR3 has 13 residues. Germline loops: CDR1 SGHTS, CDR2 YDEGEE. CDR3 sequence reads: CASSSAFLNEQFF. The CDR3 DNA reads TGTGCCAGCAGCTCAGCCTTTCTCAATGAGCAGTTCTTC.

This clonotype was seen at least ten times. The chain uses TRBV12-3 or TRBV12-4 and TRBJ2-7; 7 positions agree with TRBD2. This CDR3 is built from 16 residues. J gave up 2 bases and V 0 bases, and 7 bases lay outside the gene matches. CDR3 loop: CASSLAQPGGPYEQYF. The CDR3 DNA reads as TGTGCCAGCAGTTTAGCGCAGCCGGGAGGTCCCTACGAGCAGTACTTC.

This clonotype has ten or more counts. The chain links TRBV2 to TRBJ2-5; TRBD1 aligns across 7 bases. J gave up 5 bases and V 4 bases, and 4 bases lay outside the gene matches. The CDR3 totals 13 residues. Looked up from germline, CDR1 is SNHLY and CDR2 is FYNNEI. CDR3 region: CASSGDRDETQYF. The DNA for the CDR3 is TGTGCCAGCAGTGGCGACAGGGATGAGACCCAGTACTTC.

This clonotype was seen at least ten times. V usage is TRBV18 and J usage is TRBJ1-1; D may be TRBD1 (6 bases). V dropped 3 bases and J dropped 0 bases, with 8 bases sitting between them. The CDR3 extends over 14 amino acids. Germline CDR1 reads KGHSH; CDR2 reads LQKENI. Here the CDR3 DNA reads TGTGCCAGCTCACCGGGGGCGATGAACACTGAAGCTTTCTTT. Protein: CASSPGAMNTEAFF.

The chain carries TRBV20-1 and TRBJ2-5; D possibly corresponds to TRBD1 (5 bases). This CDR3 is 12 amino acids long. Germline V lookup: CDR1 DFQATT, CDR2 SNEGSKA (reference sequence). Written as DNA, the CDR3 is TGCAGCACCCGTGACAGTTCAGAGACCCAGTACTTC. It specifies CSTRDSSETQYF.